Presented here are 10 T cell receptor beta chains from one specimen sequenced in a study of blood T cells in healthy people across ages. The second PCR ran about 6 to 11 cycles with a sample-barcoded 5' primer and J-beta primers. One entry per CDR3 protein results from TCRdb running MiXCR on the 5' RACE reads. The table includes about 930,000 distinct CDR3 sequences, just under 30% detected once. The same data also went into a second study, on T cells of mothers and their children.

Input material: blood. These receptors were taken from a woman aged 40 to 49 in good health.

The rearrangement uses TRBV20-1 and TRBJ1-4; no definite D call. V was trimmed by 3 bases and J by 10 bases, leaving 15 bases between them. The CDR3 has 13 residues. Germline V gene data show CDR1 as DFQATT and CDR2 as SNEGSKA (reference sequence). CDR3 nucleotides: TGCAGTGCTAGCCGGCCGGGGAGCAGAAAACTGTTTTTT. Protein sequence: CSASRPGSRKLFF.

This sequence joins TRBV28 and TRBJ2-7; 9 positions agree with TRBD1. The CDR3 covers 16 residues. Germline CDR1 MDHEN, CDR2 SYDVKM. V shed 3 bases and J 5 bases; nucleotides not matched to a gene: 11. The CDR3 DNA follows: TGTGCCAGCAGTTTCCGCGGGAACAGGGGGCGCGACGAGCAGTACTTC. Amino acids: CASSFRGNRGRDEQYF.

About this clonotype itself: The junction departs from germline at one end; a sequencing error may be responsible. The genes are TRBV4-3 and TRBJ2-5; 12 bases are shared with TRBD2. TRBJ2-7 matches the DNA end more closely, so the J call is doubtful. Germline-derived CDR1 and CDR2 are LGHNA and YSLEER. The CDR3 runs 15 residues. This chain's CDR3 is CASNQDLAGGYEQYF. The DNA for the CDR3 is TGCGCCAGCAACCAAGACCTAGCGGGGGGGTACGAGCAGTACTTC.

About this clonotype: This clone may be a read error of a much larger clone one base away. CDR3: CASSFRDRGETQYF. The CDR3 DNA reads as TGTGCCAGCAGCTTCAGGGACAGGGGAGAGACCCAGTACTTC. The rearrangement joins TRBV7-9 to TRBJ2-5; 10 positions agree with TRBD1. Germline-derived CDR1 and CDR2 are SEHNR and FQNEAQ (reference sequence). V shed 3 bases and J 4 bases; nucleotides not matched to a gene: 2. This CDR3 spans 14 amino acids.

This clonotype was picked up many times. The chain uses TRBV12-3 or TRBV12-4 and TRBJ2-7; TRBD2 matches 9 bases. This CDR3 spans 16 amino acids. The V and J ends lost 6 bases and 0 bases, in that order; junction bases with no gene match: 9. The CDR3 nucleotides are TGTGCCAGCAGCTCTAGCGGGGCCCGTAGCTCCTACGAGCAGTACTTC. The encoded protein is CASSSSGARSSYEQYF.

This clonotype was detected only a few times. The rearrangement uses TRBV2 and TRBJ1-1; tentative D call: TRBD1 (6 bases). V lost 5 bases and J lost 1, with 11 bases in between. This CDR3 has 14 residues. Germline loops: CDR1 SNHLY, CDR2 FYNNEI. The CDR3 sequence is CASSRQEQNTEAFF. The DNA of the CDR3 is TGTGCCAGCAGTAGACAGGAGCAGAACACTGAAGCTTTCTTT.

This clonotype was seen ten or more times. The chain's CDR3 is CASSSQTGGWETQYF. The CDR3 DNA reads TGTGCCAGCAGCTCCCAGACAGGAGGTTGGGAGACCCAGTACTTC. V gene TRBV7-2 combines with J gene TRBJ2-5, with D possibly TRBD1 on 6 matching bases. CDR3 length: 15 residues. Trimming took 4 bases from V and 5 from J, leaving 17 bases between them. The germline V gene encodes CDR1 SGHTA and CDR2 FQGNSA. The variable domain in full, completed from reference TRBV7-2 and TRBJ2-5, reads GAGVSQSPSNKVTEKGKDVELRCDPISGHTALYWYRQSLGQGLEFLIYFQGNSAPDKSGLPSDRFSAERTGGSVSTLTIQRTQQEDSAVYLCASSSQTGGWETQYFGPGTRLLVL.

This chain joins TRBV7-6 and TRBJ1-1; 10 bases agree with TRBD1. The CDR3 is 15 amino acids. The germline V gene has CDR1 SGHVS and CDR2 FNYEAQ. With 5 bases clipped from V and 1 base from J, the junction kept 4 bases outside the gene matches. CDR3 bases: TGTGCCAGCAGCCACCGGGACAGGGGGAACACTGAAGCTTTCTTT. Its protein is CASSHRDRGNTEAFF.

This chain uses TRBV20-1 with TRBJ2-3, with 14 bases aligning to TRBD2. The germline gives CDR1 DFQATT, CDR2 SNEGSKA (reference sequence). The CDR3 is 16 amino acids. V lost 6 bases to trimming and J lost 3 bases; unmatched junction nucleotides: 8. The CDR3 coding sequence is TGCAGTGCCAGGACTAGCGGGGGGCCGGGGACAGATACGCAGTATTTT. Translated, it gives CSARTSGGPGTDTQYF.

Of note for this clonotype: It may be a read error: a sequence one base away is much more abundant. This chain connects TRBV4-2 to TRBJ1-2, with TRBD1 as a possible D gene (6 bases). Germline-derived CDR1 and CDR2 are LGHNA and YNFKEQ. The V gene lost 0 bases and the J gene lost 3 bases, with 17 bases spanning the gap. This CDR3 spans 17 amino acids. The CDR3 region is CASSQELRGFPHYGYTF. CDR3 DNA sequence: TGTGCCAGCAGCCAAGAGCTAAGGGGGTTTCCCCACTATGGCTACACCTTC.